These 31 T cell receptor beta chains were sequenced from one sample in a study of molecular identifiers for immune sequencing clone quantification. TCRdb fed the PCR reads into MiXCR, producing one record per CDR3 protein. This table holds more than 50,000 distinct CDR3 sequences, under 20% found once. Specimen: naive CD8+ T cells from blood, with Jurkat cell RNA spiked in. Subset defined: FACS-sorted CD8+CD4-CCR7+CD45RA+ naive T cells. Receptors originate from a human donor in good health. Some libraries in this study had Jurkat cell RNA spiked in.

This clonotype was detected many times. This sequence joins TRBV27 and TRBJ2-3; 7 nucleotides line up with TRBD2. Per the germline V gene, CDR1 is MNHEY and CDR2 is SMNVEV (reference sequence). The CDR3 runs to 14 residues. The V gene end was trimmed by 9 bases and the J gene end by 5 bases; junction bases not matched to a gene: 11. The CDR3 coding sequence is TGTGCCAGTCGGGCGGGGGTCGGAGTAGATACGCAGTATTTT. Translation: CASRAGVGVDTQYF.

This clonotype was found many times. The CDR3 nucleotides read TGTGCCAGCCGCGAGGCCTACGAGCAGTACTTC. Protein sequence: CASREAYEQYF. The chain recombines TRBV7-2 with TRBJ2-7, with D uncertain. The CDR3 extends over 11 amino acids. The V end was cut by 8 bases, the J end by 2 bases, with 7 bases between. Looked up from germline, CDR1 is SGHTA and CDR2 is FQGNSA.

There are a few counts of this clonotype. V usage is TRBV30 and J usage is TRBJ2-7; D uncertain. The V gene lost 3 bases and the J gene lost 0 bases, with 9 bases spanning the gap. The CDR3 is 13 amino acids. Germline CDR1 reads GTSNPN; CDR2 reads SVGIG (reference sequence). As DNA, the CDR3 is TGTGCCTGGAGGGGTCCTCCCTCCTACGAGCAGTACTTC. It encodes CAWRGPPSYEQYF.

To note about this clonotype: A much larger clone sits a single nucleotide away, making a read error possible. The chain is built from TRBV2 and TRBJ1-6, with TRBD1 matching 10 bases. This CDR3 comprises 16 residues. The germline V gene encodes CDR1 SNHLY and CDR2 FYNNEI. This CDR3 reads CAGSEVGTGARSPLHF. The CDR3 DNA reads TGTGCCGGCAGTGAAGTTGGGACAGGGGCTAGGTCACCCCTCCACTTT.

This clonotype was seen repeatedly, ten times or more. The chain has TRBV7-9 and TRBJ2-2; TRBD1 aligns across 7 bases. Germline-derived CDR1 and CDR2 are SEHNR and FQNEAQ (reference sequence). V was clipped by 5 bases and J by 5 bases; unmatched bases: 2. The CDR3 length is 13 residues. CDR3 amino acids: CASSRDSTGELFF. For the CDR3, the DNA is TGTGCCAGCAGCCGGGACAGTACCGGGGAGCTGTTTTTT.

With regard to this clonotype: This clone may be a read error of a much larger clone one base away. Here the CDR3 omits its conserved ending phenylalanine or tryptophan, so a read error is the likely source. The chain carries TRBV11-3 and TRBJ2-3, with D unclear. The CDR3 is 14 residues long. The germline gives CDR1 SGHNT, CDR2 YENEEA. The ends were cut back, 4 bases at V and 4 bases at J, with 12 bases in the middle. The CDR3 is CASSSFPTPDTQYL. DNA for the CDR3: TGTGCCAGCAGCTCCTTCCCGACCCCAGATACGCAGTATCTT.

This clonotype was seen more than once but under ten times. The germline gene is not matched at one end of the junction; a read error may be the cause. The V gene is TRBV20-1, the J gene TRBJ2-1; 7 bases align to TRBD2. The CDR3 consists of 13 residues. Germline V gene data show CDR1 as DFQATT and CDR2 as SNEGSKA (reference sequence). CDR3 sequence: CSAAGDGNNEQLF. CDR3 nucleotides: TGCAGTGCTGCGGGGGATGGGAACAATGAGCAGTTATTC.

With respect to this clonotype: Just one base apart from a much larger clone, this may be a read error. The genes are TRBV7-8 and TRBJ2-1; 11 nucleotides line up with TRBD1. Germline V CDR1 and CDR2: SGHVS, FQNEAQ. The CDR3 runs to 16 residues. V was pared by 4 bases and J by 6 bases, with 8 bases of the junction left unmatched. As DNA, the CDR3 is TGTGCCAGCAGCTCACCTGGGACAGGGGGATGCAATGAGCAGTTCTTC. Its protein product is CASSSPGTGGCNEQFF.

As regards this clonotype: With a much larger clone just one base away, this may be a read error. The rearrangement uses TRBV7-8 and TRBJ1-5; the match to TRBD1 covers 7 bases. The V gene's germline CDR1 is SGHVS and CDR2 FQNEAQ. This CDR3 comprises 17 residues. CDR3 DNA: TGTGCCAGCACCCCCCTAGGGGGACAGAATAGCAATCAGCCCCGGCATTTT. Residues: CASTPLGGQNSNQPRHF.

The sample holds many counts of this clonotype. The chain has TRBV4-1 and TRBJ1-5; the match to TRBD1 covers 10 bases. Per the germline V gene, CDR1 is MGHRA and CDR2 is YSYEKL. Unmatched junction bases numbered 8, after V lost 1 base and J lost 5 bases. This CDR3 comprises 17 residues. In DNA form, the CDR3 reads TGCGCCAGCAGCCAAGCCCCTTTGGACAGGGGGGATCAGCCCCAGCATTTT. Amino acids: CASSQAPLDRGDQPQHF.

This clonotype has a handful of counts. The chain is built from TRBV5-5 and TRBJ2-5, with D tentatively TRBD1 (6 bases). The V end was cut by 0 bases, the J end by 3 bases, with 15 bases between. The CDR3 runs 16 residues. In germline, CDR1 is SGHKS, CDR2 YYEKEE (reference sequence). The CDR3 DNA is TGTGCCAGCAGCTTGGGTCTGGGGGCGGATAAAGAGACCCAGTACTTC. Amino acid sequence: CASSLGLGADKETQYF.

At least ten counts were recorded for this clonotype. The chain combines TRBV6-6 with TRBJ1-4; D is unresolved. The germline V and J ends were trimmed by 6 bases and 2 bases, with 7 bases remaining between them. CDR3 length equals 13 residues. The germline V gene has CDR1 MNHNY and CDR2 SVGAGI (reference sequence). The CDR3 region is CASRGWTNEKLFF. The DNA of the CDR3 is TGTGCCAGCAGGGGTTGGACTAATGAAAAACTGTTTTTT.

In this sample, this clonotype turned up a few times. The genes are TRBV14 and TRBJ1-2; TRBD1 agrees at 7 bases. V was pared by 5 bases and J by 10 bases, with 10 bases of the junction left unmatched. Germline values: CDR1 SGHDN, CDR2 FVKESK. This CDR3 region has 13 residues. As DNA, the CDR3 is TGTGCCAGCAGCGAAGGGGGCGCGGGTTACTACACCTTC. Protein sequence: CASSEGGAGYYTF.

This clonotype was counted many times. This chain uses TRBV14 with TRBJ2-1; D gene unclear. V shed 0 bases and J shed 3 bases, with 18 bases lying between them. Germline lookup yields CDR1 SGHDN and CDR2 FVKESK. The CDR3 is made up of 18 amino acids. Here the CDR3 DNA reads TGTGCCAGCAGCCAAGAAAGTTGGGTCTTTGGGAACTACAATGAGCAGTTCTTC. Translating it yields CASSQESWVFGNYNEQFF.

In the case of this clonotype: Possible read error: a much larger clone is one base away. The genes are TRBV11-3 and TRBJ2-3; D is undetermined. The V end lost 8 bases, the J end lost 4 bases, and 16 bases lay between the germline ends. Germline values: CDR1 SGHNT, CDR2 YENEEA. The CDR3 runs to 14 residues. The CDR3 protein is CASGSFPTPDTQYF. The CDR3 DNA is TGTGCCAGCGGCTCCTTCCCGACCCCAGATACGCAGTATTTT.

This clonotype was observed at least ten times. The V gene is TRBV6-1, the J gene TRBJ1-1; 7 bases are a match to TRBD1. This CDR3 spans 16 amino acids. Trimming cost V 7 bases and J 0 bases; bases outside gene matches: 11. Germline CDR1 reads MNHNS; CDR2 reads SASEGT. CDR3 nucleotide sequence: TGTGCCAGCAAAAGGACCGGGACAGCCATGAACACTGAAGCTTTCTTT. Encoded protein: CASKRTGTAMNTEAFF.

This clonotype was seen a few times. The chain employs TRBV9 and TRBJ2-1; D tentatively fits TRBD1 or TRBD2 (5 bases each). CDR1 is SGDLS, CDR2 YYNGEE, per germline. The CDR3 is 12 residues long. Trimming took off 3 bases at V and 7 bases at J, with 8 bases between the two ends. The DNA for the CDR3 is TGTGCCAGCAGCGCCTGGGGGAATGAGCAGTTCTTC. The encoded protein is CASSAWGNEQFF.

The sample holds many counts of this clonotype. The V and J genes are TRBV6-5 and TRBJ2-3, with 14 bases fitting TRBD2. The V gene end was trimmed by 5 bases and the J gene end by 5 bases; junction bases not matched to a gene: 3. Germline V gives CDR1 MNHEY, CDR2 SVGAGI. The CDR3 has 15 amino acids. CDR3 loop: CASSGLAGGRDTQYF. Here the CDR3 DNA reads TGTGCCAGCAGTGGACTAGCGGGAGGACGAGATACGCAGTATTTT.

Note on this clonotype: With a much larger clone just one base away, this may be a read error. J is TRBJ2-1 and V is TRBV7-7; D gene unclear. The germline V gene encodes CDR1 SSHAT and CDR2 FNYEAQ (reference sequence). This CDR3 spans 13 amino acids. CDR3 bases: TGTGCTAGCAGCCTGACAAGGTTCTCTGAGCAGTTCTTC. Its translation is CASSLTRFSEQFF.

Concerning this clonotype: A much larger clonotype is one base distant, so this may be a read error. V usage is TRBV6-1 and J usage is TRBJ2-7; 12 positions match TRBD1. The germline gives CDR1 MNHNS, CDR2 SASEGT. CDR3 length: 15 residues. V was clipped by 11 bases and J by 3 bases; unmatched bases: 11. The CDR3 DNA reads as TGTGCCGGCACCCCAGGGACAGGGGGCTTCTACGAGCAGTACTTC. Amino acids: CAGTPGTGGFYEQYF.

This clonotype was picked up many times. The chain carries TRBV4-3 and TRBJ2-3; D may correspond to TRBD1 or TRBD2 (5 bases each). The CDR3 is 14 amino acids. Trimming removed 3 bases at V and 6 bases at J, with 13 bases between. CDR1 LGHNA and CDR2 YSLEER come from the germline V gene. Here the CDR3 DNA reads TGCGCCAGCAGCCACCTTGGGGACCTTGATACGCAGTATTTT. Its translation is CASSHLGDLDTQYF.

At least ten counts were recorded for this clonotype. The CDR3 coding sequence is TGTGCCAGTAGTGTCGCAGGGGGTTCGGTCGAGCAGTACTTC. Translating gives CASSVAGGSVEQYF. This chain uses TRBV19 with TRBJ2-7; TRBD1 matches 7 bases. V dropped 5 bases and J dropped 6; count of bases not matched to a gene: 10. CDR1 is LNHDA, CDR2 SQIVND, per germline (reference sequence). CDR3 length: 14 amino acids.

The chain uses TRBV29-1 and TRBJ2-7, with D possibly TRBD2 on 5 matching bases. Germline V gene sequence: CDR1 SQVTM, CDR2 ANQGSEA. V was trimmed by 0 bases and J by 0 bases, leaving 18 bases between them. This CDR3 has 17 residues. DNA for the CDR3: TGCAGCGTTGAAGAACTTGGTCGCGGGCCTAGCTCCTACGAGCAGTACTTC. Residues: CSVEELGRGPSSYEQYF.

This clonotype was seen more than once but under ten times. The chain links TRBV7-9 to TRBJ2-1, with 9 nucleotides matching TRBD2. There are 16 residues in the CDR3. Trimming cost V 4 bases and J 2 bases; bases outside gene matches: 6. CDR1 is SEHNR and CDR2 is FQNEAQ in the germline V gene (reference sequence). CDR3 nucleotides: TGTGCCAGCAGCTCAACTAGCGGGCCCCCCTACAATGAGCAGTTCTTC. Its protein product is CASSSTSGPPYNEQFF.

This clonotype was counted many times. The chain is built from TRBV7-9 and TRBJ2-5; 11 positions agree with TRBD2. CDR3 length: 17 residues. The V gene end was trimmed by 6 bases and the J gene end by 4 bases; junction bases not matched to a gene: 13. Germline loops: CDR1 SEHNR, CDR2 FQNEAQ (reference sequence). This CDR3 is CASRSDPGTSGGETQYF. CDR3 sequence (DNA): TGTGCCAGCAGATCAGACCCCGGGACTAGCGGTGGAGAGACCCAGTACTTC. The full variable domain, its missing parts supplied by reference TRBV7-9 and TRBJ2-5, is DTGVSQNPRHKITKRGQNVTFRCDPISEHNRLYWYRQTLGQGPEFLTYFQNEAQLEKSRLLSDRFSAERPKGSFSTLEIQRTEQGDSAMYLCASRSDPGTSGGETQYFGPGTRLLVL.

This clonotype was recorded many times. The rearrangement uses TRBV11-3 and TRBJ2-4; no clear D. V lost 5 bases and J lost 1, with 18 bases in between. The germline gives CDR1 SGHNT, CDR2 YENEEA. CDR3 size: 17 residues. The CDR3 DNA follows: TGTGCCAGCAGCGGACGGGCCGTGGGCCGCGCCAAAAACATTCAGTACTTC. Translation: CASSGRAVGRAKNIQYF.

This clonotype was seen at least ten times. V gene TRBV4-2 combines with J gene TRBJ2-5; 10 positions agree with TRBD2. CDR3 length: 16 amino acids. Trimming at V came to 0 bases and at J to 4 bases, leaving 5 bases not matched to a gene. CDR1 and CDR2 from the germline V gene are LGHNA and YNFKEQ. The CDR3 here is CASSQDSLAGAETQYF. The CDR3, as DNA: TGTGCCAGCAGCCAAGATAGCCTAGCGGGAGCAGAGACCCAGTACTTC.

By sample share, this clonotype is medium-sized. CDR3 nucleotides: TGTGCCATCATGGAAGGGGGAGGTTCAGATACGCAGTATTTT. This gives the protein CAIMEGGGSDTQYF. The chain couples TRBV10-3 to TRBJ2-3; the D gene could be TRBD1 or TRBD2 (6 bases each). The V and J ends lost 7 bases and 4 bases respectively, with 15 bases between them. Germline V gene data show CDR1 as ENHRY and CDR2 as SYGVKD. This CDR3 is 14 amino acids long.

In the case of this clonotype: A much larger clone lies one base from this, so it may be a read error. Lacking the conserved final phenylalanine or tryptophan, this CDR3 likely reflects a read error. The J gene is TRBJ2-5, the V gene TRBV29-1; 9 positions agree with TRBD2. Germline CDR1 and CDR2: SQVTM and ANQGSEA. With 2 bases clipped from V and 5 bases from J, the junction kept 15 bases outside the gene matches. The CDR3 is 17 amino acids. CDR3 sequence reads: CSVELPTPGLASETQYL. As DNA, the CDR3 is TGCAGCGTTGAATTGCCGACCCCGGGACTAGCAAGCGAGACCCAGTACCTC.

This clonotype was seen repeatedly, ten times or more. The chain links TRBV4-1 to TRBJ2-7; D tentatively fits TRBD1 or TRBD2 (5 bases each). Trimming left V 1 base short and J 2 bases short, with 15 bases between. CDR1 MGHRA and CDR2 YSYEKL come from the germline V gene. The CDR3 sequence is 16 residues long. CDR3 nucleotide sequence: TGCGCCAGCAGCCAAGCCGTGGGGACGGGTGCCTACGAGCAGTACTTC. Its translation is CASSQAVGTGAYEQYF.

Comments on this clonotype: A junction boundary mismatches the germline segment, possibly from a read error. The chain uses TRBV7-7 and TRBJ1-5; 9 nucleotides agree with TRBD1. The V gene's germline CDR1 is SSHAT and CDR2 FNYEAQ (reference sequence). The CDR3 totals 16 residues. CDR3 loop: CASSSRDREINQPQRF. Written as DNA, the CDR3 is TGTGCCAGCAGCTCCCGGGACAGGGAGATCAATCAGCCCCAGCGTTTT.